These T cell receptor beta chains were read from a single sample in a study of CD8 T cells in Susac syndrome. TCRdb reprocessed the immunoSEQ multiplex PCR reads via MiXCR and lists one record per CDR3 protein. There are 120,000 to 150,000 distinct CDR3 sequences in the sample; roughly 95% occur only once, and 0.065% to 0.1% lies in the top ten. The sample taken for sequencing was CD4+ T cells from PBMCs. The source of these receptors is a human donor in good health. CDR3s include the opening cysteine and the closing phenylalanine or tryptophan. D genes are given only for firm matches. The size entry is marked missing in some rows and otherwise reads once, few, many or a size class.

abundance	v_gene	j_gene	d_gene	CDR3nt	CDR3aa
-	TRBV15	TRBJ1-5	TRBD1	TGTGCCACCAGCTCCGGCCCCTTAACAGGGGGCGGGAAGCCCCAGCATTTT	CATSSGPLTGGGKPQHF
-	TRBV3-1	TRBJ1-4	TRBD1	TGTGCCAGCAGCCAAGCAGGGGGCGATGAAAAACTGTTTTTT	CASSQAGGDEKLFF
-	TRBV28	TRBJ1-1	TRBD1	TGTGCCAGCAGTTTAGGGACGGGACAGCTTAACACTGAAGCTTTCTTT	CASSLGTGQLNTEAFF
-	TRBV7-9	TRBJ2-1	TRBD2	TGTGCCAGCAGCTTAGATGCTAGCGGGAGGCTTGAGCAGTTCTTC	CASSLDASGRLEQFF
-	TRBV4-1	TRBJ2-3	-	TGCGCCAGCAGCCAAGTGGAATCTAGGACAGATACGCAGTATTTT	CASSQVESRTDTQYF
-	TRBV6-1	TRBJ2-7	-	TGTGCCAGCAGTGAAGGGGCAGACTACGAGCAGTACTTC	CASSEGADYEQYF
-	TRBV3-1	TRBJ2-7	-	TGTGCCAGCAGCCAAGAGGGACCCTACGAGCAGTACTTC	CASSQEGPYEQYF
-	TRBV12-3/TRBV12-4	TRBJ2-1	-	TGTGCCAGCAGTTACAGAAGGACAGTCCCCCCCTTTAGCTCCTACAATGAGCAGTTCTTC	CASSYRRTVPPFSSYNEQFF
-	TRBV5-1	TRBJ2-6	-	TGCGCCAGCAGCCCTCCGAGCTCTGGGGCCAACGTCCTGACTTTC	CASSPPSSGANVLTF
-	TRBV6-5	TRBJ2-6	-	TGTGCCAGTAGTTACTCTGGGGCCAACGTCCTGACTTTC	CASSYSGANVLTF
-	TRBV9	TRBJ2-3	-	TGTGCCAGCAGCCCCTGGACATCTTCTCCCACAGATACGCAGTATTTT	CASSPWTSSPTDTQYF
-	TRBV30	TRBJ1-5	-	TGTGCCTGGAGTCCAGCCCCTACTAGCAATCAGCCCCAGCATTTT	CAWSPAPTSNQPQHF
-	TRBV19	TRBJ1-1	TRBD1	TGTGCCAGTAGTAAGGGACAGCTGAACACTGAAGCTTTCTTT	CASSKGQLNTEAFF
-	TRBV20-1	TRBJ1-1	TRBD1	TGCAGTGCTAGAGATGCCCGTCAGACAGGGAAGGCTTTTGAAGCTTTCTTT	CSARDARQTGKAFEAFF
few	TRBV5-4	TRBJ2-3	-	TGTGCCAGCAGCTTGACGGGGGACACAGATACGCAGTATTTT	CASSLTGDTDTQYF
-	TRBV13	TRBJ2-2	-	TGTGCCAGCAGCTTTAAAGGGAACACCGGGGAGCTGTTTTTT	CASSFKGNTGELFF
-	TRBV19	TRBJ2-5	-	TGTGCCAGTAGCCCGACAGGCCAAGAGACCCAGTACTTC	CASSPTGQETQYF
-	TRBV20-1	TRBJ1-2	TRBD1	TGCAGTGCTAAGACAGGGAGCTATGGCTACACCTTC	CSAKTGSYGYTF
-	TRBV7-6	TRBJ2-2	-	TGTGCCAGCAGCTTATACAGGAACACCGGGGAGCTGTTTTTT	CASSLYRNTGELFF
-	TRBV5-1	TRBJ1-1	-	TGCGCCAGCAGCTTGGCCTCGAACACTGAAGCTTTCTTT	CASSLASNTEAFF
-	TRBV19	TRBJ2-2	TRBD1	TGTGCCAGTAGTTCAGGACAGGGTAGCGGCACCGGGGAGCTGTTTTTT	CASSSGQGSGTGELFF
-	TRBV12-3/TRBV12-4	TRBJ1-3	TRBD1	TGTGCCAGCAGTTGGGACAGCTCCTCTGGAAACACCATATATTTT	CASSWDSSSGNTIYF
-	TRBV10-3	TRBJ1-2	TRBD1	TGTGCCATCAGTGACCTCCAGGGGGACTATGGCTACACCTTC	CAISDLQGDYGYTF
-	TRBV7-9	TRBJ1-2	-	TGTGCCAGCAGCCCAAGACGGGTCACAATCTATGGCTACACCTTC	CASSPRRVTIYGYTF
-	TRBV20-1	TRBJ2-5	TRBD2	TGCAGTGCTAGAGTTCCGGGAGGGGAGACCCAGTACTTC	CSARVPGGETQYF
once	TRBV5-6	TRBJ2-2	TRBD1	TGTGCCAGCGACAGGGAGAAGCTGTTTTTT	CASDREKLFF
-	TRBV7-2	TRBJ2-5	TRBD2	TGTGCCAGCAGCTTCGGGACTAGCGGGGGGGAGACCCAGTACTTC	CASSFGTSGGETQYF
-	TRBV29-1	TRBJ2-5	-	TGCAGCGTGACAGTCAAAGAGACCCAGTACTTC	CSVTVKETQYF
-	TRBV29-1	TRBJ2-5	-	TGCAGCGTTGCCGGAAGGGTTGGAGAGACCCAGTACTTC	CSVAGRVGETQYF
-	TRBV29-1	TRBJ2-5	-	TGCAGCGTTATCAGAGGGTGGCAGGGCAGAGAGACCCAGTACTTC	CSVIRGWQGRETQYF
-	TRBV14	TRBJ2-5	-	TGTGCCAGCAGCCAAAATGGGGGGACACCACAAGAGACCCAGTACTTC	CASSQNGGTPQETQYF
-	TRBV6-5	TRBJ1-1	-	TGTGCCAGCAGTTACTCTACAGGCACGAACACTGAAGCTTTCTTT	CASSYSTGTNTEAFF
-	TRBV28	TRBJ2-7	TRBD1	TGTGCCAGCGGACAGGGTGCAAGCGAGCAGTACTTC	CASGQGASEQYF
-	TRBV7-9	TRBJ2-7	TRBD1	TGTGCCAGCAGCCAAGACAGGGGCTCCACCTACGAGCAGTACTTC	CASSQDRGSTYEQYF
once	TRBV5-4	TRBJ2-7	-	TGTGCCAGCAGCTTACCCGGAAGGGCCTACGAGCAGTACTTC	CASSLPGRAYEQYF
-	TRBV28	TRBJ2-7	-	TGTGCCAGCAGTCCACCTTGGACAGTTGGTGGGAACGAGCAGTACTTC	CASSPPWTVGGNEQYF
-	TRBV5-1	TRBJ2-2	TRBD2	TGCGCCAGCAGCCTAACTAGCGGGAGGACCGGGGAGCTGTTTTTT	CASSLTSGRTGELFF
-	TRBV20-1	TRBJ1-2	-	TGCAGTACCAAGGGCCAGGGGAACTATGGCTACACCTTC	CSTKGQGNYGYTF
-	TRBV5-8	TRBJ2-3	-	TGTGCCAGCACCCACCCGCCCCCCGATACGCAGTATTTT	CASTHPPPDTQYF
-	TRBV20-1	TRBJ2-4	-	TGCAGTGCCCCCCGGTCGAGAAACATTCAGTACTTC	CSAPRSRNIQYF
-	TRBV24-1	TRBJ2-1	-	TGTGCCACCAGTGACCAGAGCTCCTACAATGAGCAGTTCTTC	CATSDQSSYNEQFF
-	TRBV5-1	TRBJ2-5	-	TGCGCCAGCTACCGGGACTTAAAAGAGACCCAGTACTTC	CASYRDLKETQYF
-	TRBV2	TRBJ1-1	-	TGTGCCAGCAGAAGTTCGGGGAACACTGAAGCTTTCTTT	CASRSSGNTEAFF
-	TRBV25-1	TRBJ1-5	-	TGTGCCAGCAGTCGGGCTGAACATCAGCCCCAGCATTTT	CASSRAEHQPQHF
-	TRBV20-1	TRBJ2-2	-	TGCAGTGCTAGAGATTTTCGGCAGGCGCCGAACACCGGGGAGCTGTTTTTT	CSARDFRQAPNTGELFF
-	TRBV28	TRBJ2-1	TRBD1	TGTGCCAGCAGTTTACGGGACAGCTCCTACAATGAGCAGTTCTTC	CASSLRDSSYNEQFF
once	TRBV5-6	TRBJ1-2	-	TGTGCCAGCAGCCCCGGGGGGTCGAACTATGGCTACACCTTC	CASSPGGSNYGYTF
-	TRBV7-9	TRBJ2-5	-	TGTGCCAGCAGCTACCCCGGGGGCCAAGAGACCCAGTACTTC	CASSYPGGQETQYF
-	TRBV2	TRBJ1-1	-	TGTGCCAGCAGTGAAGGACAGGCGAACACTGAAGCTTTCTTT	CASSEGQANTEAFF
-	TRBV9	TRBJ2-5	-	TGTGCCAGCAGCAGGGACGGCCAAGTAGCGTCCCAGTACTTC	CASSRDGQVASQYF
-	TRBV18	TRBJ2-3	TRBD2	TGTGCCAGCTCACCTGGGACTAGCGGAGATACGCAGTATTTT	CASSPGTSGDTQYF
once	TRBV28	TRBJ1-5	-	TGTGCCAGCGTCGGCAGCCTTAGCAATCAGCCCCAGCATTTT	CASVGSLSNQPQHF